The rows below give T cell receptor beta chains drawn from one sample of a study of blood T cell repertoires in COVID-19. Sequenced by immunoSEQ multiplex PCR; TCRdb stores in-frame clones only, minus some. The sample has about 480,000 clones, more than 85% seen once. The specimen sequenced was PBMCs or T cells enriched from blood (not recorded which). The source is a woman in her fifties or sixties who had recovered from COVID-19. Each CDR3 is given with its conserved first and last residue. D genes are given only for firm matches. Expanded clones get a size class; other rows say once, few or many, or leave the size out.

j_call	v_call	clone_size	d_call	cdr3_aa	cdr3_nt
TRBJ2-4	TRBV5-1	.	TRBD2	CASSLETSGNKNIQYF	TGCGCCAGCAGCTTGGAAACTAGCGGAAATAAAAACATTCAGTACTTC
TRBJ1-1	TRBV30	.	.	CAWSRGIGMNTEAFF	TGTGCCTGGAGTAGGGGGATCGGTATGAACACTGAAGCTTTCTTT
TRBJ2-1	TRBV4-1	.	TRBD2	CASTRREEQFF	TGCGCCAGCACCAGGCGGGAGGAGCAGTTCTTC
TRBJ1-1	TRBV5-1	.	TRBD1	CASSLWGRGSGNTEAFF	TGCGCCAGCAGCTTGTGGGGCAGGGGGTCGGGGAACACTGAAGCTTTCTTT
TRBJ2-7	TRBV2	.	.	CASSEARGGNYEQYF	TGTGCCAGCAGTGAAGCGCGTGGGGGCAACTACGAGCAGTACTTC
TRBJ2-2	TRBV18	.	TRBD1	CASSQGQTNTGELFF	TGTGCCAGCTCACAGGGACAGACGAACACCGGGGAGCTGTTTTTT
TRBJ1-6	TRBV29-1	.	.	CSVERPTIPRDSYNSPLHF	TGCAGCGTTGAGCGTCCTACTATACCTCGGGACTCCTATAATTCACCCCTCCACTTT
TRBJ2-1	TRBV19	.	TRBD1	CASSIARGQRSYNEQFF	TGTGCCAGTAGTATCGCAAGGGGGCAGCGGTCCTACAATGAGCAGTTCTTC
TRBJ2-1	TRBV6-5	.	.	CASRRQDSSYNEQFF	TGTGCCAGCAGACGACAGGATAGCTCCTACAATGAGCAGTTCTTC
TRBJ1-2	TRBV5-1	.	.	CASSLGAPDGYTF	TGCGCCAGCAGCTTGGGGGCTCCCGATGGCTACACCTTC
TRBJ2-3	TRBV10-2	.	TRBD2	CASRPGLAASTDTQYF	TGCGCCAGCAGGCCGGGACTAGCGGCCAGCACAGATACGCAGTATTTT
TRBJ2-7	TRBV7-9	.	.	CASSLRGGTYEQYF	TGTGCCAGCAGCTTAAGGGGGGGGACCTACGAGCAGTACTTC
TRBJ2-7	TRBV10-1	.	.	CASSTGSPLNEQYF	TGCGCCAGCAGTACAGGATCGCCTCTCAACGAGCAGTACTTC
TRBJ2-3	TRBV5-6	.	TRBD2	CASSLTSGGDTQYF	TGTGCCAGCAGCTTGACTAGCGGGGGAGATACGCAGTATTTT
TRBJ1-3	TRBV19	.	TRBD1	CASSRQGDSGNTIYF	TGTGCCAGTAGTCGACAGGGGGACTCTGGAAACACCATATATTTT
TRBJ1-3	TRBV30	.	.	CAWSVYSGEGGTGNTIYF	TGTGCCTGGAGTGTATATAGTGGGGAGGGGGGGACTGGAAACACCATATATTTT
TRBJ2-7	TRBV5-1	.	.	CASSLEEGDEQYF	TGCGCCAGCAGCTTAGAGGAGGGAGACGAGCAGTACTTC
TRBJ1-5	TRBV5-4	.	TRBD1	CASSIDRDGPQHF	TGTGCCAGCAGCATCGACAGGGACGGGCCCCAGCATTTT
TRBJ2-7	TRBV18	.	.	CASSPGHLSSYEQYF	TGTGCCAGCTCACCGGGACACCTGAGCTCCTACGAGCAGTACTTC
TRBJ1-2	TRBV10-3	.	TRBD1	CAISGGQGRMDYGYTF	TGTGCCATCAGTGGAGGACAGGGGAGAATGGACTATGGCTACACCTTC
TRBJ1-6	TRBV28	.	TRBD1	CASSRGNSPLHF	TGTGCCAGCTCCAGGGGGAATTCACCCCTCCACTTT
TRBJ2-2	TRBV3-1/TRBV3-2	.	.	CASSHHSTGELFF	TGTGCCAGCAGCCATCACAGCACCGGGGAGCTGTTTTTT
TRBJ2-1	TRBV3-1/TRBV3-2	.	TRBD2	CASSRLAVDEQFF	TGTGCCAGCAGCCGACTAGCTGTCGATGAGCAGTTCTTC
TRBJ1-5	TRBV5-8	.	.	CASSLGTPIYSNQPQHF	TGTGCCAGCAGCTTGGGGACACCTATTTATAGCAATCAGCCCCAGCATTTT
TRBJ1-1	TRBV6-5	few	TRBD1	CASITGDWNTEAFF	TGTGCCAGCATTACAGGGGACTGGAACACTGAAGCTTTCTTT
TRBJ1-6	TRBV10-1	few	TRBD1	CASISATGYSPLHF	TGCGCCAGCATTAGTGCGACAGGGTATTCACCCCTCCACTTT
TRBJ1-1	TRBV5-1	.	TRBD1	CASSLTGDTEAFF	TGCGCCAGCAGCCTGACAGGGGACACTGAAGCTTTCTTT
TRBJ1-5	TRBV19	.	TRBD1	CASRNPGQGSNQPQHF	TGTGCCAGTAGAAATCCGGGACAGGGGTCGAATCAGCCCCAGCATTTT
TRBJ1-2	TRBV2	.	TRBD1	CASSENWDRGYTF	TGTGCCAGCAGTGAAAATTGGGACAGGGGCTACACCTTC
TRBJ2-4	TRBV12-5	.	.	CASGTGSNIQYF	TGTGCTAGTGGTACAGGGAGCAACATTCAGTACTTC
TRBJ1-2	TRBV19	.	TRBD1	CASNPTGSYGYTF	TGTGCCAGTAACCCGACAGGGAGCTATGGCTACACCTTC
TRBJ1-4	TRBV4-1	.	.	CASSRTLTGMDEKLFF	TGCGCCAGCAGCCGAACCCTAACGGGGATGGACGAAAAACTGTTTTTT
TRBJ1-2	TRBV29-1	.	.	CSVEVVLAINRRLNYGYTF	TGCAGCGTTGAAGTCGTATTGGCTATAAACAGAAGATTAAACTATGGCTACACCTTC
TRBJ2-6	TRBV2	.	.	CASSEGQGRSGANVLTF	TGTGCCAGCAGTGAAGGGCAGGGTCGCTCTGGGGCCAACGTCCTGACTTTC
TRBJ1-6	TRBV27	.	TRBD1	CASRAYRDRGRSPLHF	TGTGCCAGCAGAGCGTACCGGGACAGGGGGAGGTCACCCCTCCACTTT
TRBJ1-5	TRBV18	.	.	CASSQGGNQPQHF	TGTGCCAGCTCACAAGGGGGCAATCAGCCCCAGCATTTT
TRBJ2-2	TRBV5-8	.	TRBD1	CASSLGTGKNTGELFF	TGTGCCAGCAGCCTTGGGACAGGGAAAAACACCGGGGAGCTGTTTTTT
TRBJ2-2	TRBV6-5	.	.	CASKRGPNTGELFF	TGTGCCAGCAAAAGAGGTCCGAACACCGGGGAGCTGTTTTTT
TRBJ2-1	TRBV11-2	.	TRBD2	CASSWGGAYNEQFF	TGTGCCAGCAGCTGGGGAGGGGCCTACAATGAGCAGTTCTTC
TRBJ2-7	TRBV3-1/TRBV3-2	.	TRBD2	CASSQTGTSGGGEQYF	TGTGCCAGCAGCCAAACAGGGACTAGCGGGGGTGGCGAGCAGTACTTC
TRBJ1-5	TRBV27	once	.	CASRGRSEQPQHF	TGTGCCAGCAGGGGGAGGTCCGAGCAGCCCCAGCATTTT
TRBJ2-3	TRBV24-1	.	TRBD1	CATSEWDSFTDTQYF	TGTGCCACCAGTGAGTGGGACAGCTTCACAGATACGCAGTATTTT
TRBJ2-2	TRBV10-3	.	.	CAITPLATTGELFF	TGTGCCATCACCCCTTTAGCTACAACCGGGGAGCTGTTTTTT
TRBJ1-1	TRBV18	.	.	CASSGFRGGMNTEAFF	TGTGCCAGCTCCGGATTCCGGGGGGGGATGAACACTGAAGCTTTCTTT
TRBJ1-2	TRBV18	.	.	CASSPLQEYYGYTF	TGTGCCAGCTCACCATTACAGGAGTACTATGGCTACACCTTC
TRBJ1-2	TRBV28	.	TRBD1	CASSKEGARGYTF	TGTGCCAGCAGTAAAGAGGGGGCGCGGGGCTACACCTTC
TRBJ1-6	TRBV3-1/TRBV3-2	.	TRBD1	CASSPWTGTESPLHF	TGTGCCAGCAGCCCCTGGACAGGGACGGAATCACCCCTCCACTTT
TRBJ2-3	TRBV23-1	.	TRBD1	CASIVLDRDSTDTQYF	TGCGCCAGCATTGTTTTGGACAGGGACAGCACAGATACGCAGTATTTT
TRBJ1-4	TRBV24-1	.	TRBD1	CATSEGTGGVEKLFF	TGTGCCACCAGTGAAGGGACAGGGGGAGTTGAAAAACTGTTTTTT